A selection of T cell receptor beta chains follows, all from one sample in a study of cytomegalovirus exposure and HLA in healthy donors. Here immunoSEQ multiplex PCR was the method, and the copy in TCRdb shows in-frame clones only, minus some. Found here are 100,000 or so clones, around 76% of them singletons; the top ten hold 7% to 10%. The sequenced sample was PBMCs. These receptors all come from a middle-aged man in good health and CMV-seropositive. CDR3s include the opening cysteine and the closing phenylalanine or tryptophan. The D gene is left open where the match is weak. For some rows the clone size is stated as once, few or many, or as a class when expanded; others skip it.

V gene: TRBV4-3; D gene: -; J gene: TRBJ1-2; clone size: -; CDR3 DNA: TGCGCCAGCAGCCAAGGGTCAGGGAACTATGGCTACACCTTC; CDR3 protein: CASSQGSGNYGYTF
V gene: TRBV11-2; D gene: -; J gene: TRBJ1-1; clone size: once; CDR3 DNA: TGTGCCAGCAGCTTAACAGCTGGCACTGAAGCTTTCTTT; CDR3 protein: CASSLTAGTEAFF
V gene: TRBV2; D gene: -; J gene: TRBJ1-1; clone size: -; CDR3 DNA: TGTGCCAGCTCACTTGCGGGACCGGGGTATACTGAAGCTTTCTTT; CDR3 protein: CASSLAGPGYTEAFF
V gene: TRBV5-6; D gene: -; J gene: TRBJ1-6; clone size: -; CDR3 DNA: TGTGCCAGCAGCTTGCTAGGAGGGGCACCCCTCCACTTT; CDR3 protein: CASSLLGGAPLHF
V gene: TRBV7-2; D gene: -; J gene: TRBJ1-2; clone size: -; CDR3 DNA: TGTGCCAGCAGCAACCAGGGGAATGGCTACACCTTC; CDR3 protein: CASSNQGNGYTF
V gene: TRBV29-1; D gene: -; J gene: TRBJ1-5; clone size: -; CDR3 DNA: TGCAGCGTAGTCGAACCCGCCGGTCAGCCCCAGCATTTT; CDR3 protein: CSVVEPAGQPQHF
V gene: TRBV5-4; D gene: -; J gene: TRBJ1-2; clone size: -; CDR3 DNA: TGTGCCAGCAGCCTCGACGGGAACTATGGCTACACCTTC; CDR3 protein: CASSLDGNYGYTF
V gene: TRBV11-3; D gene: TRBD1; J gene: TRBJ2-7; clone size: -; CDR3 DNA: TGTGCCAGCAGCATCCGGGACAGACGCCAGTACTTC; CDR3 protein: CASSIRDRRQYF
V gene: TRBV21-1; D gene: -; J gene: TRBJ2-5; clone size: once; CDR3 DNA: TGTGCCAGCAGCAAGGGGGAGGGGCAGGGTGGGACCCAGTACTTC; CDR3 protein: CASSKGEGQGGTQYF
V gene: TRBV5-4; D gene: -; J gene: TRBJ1-3; clone size: -; CDR3 DNA: TGTGCCAGCCACTATGCGTCTGGAAACACCATATATTTT; CDR3 protein: CASHYASGNTIYF
V gene: TRBV11-2; D gene: TRBD1; J gene: TRBJ1-1; clone size: -; CDR3 DNA: TGTGCCAGCAGCTCGGACAGGGTTAGTACTGAAGCTTTCTTT; CDR3 protein: CASSSDRVSTEAFF
V gene: TRBV7-2; D gene: -; J gene: TRBJ1-6; clone size: -; CDR3 DNA: TGTGCCAGCAGCTTAAAGCGGAATTCACCCCTCCACTTT; CDR3 protein: CASSLKRNSPLHF
V gene: TRBV2; D gene: -; J gene: TRBJ1-4; clone size: -; CDR3 DNA: TGTGCCAGCAGTGAGGGCTCTAGGAGGAATGAAAAACTGTTTTTT; CDR3 protein: CASSEGSRRNEKLFF
V gene: TRBV6-5; D gene: -; J gene: TRBJ1-4; clone size: -; CDR3 DNA: TGTGCCAGCAGCCTGCTCGGTGGAAAACTGTTTTTT; CDR3 protein: CASSLLGGKLFF
V gene: TRBV6-6; D gene: -; J gene: TRBJ2-7; clone size: few; CDR3 DNA: TGTGCCAGCAGATCGGGAGTTCATACCTACGAGCAGTACTTC; CDR3 protein: CASRSGVHTYEQYF